This T cell receptor (beta chain) originates from a study of T cell responses to AZD1222 COVID-19 vaccine. Overall study results and limits: Spike-specific TCRs gained breadth and depth after people received two AZD1222 doses. Reportedly, nearly half the spike-specific TCRs target unmutated variant regions.

About this clone: What it binds is not known.

Sequencing used immunoSEQ multiplex PCR; TCRdb keeps in-frame clones, though not all of them. The data contain around 100,000 clones, roughly nine tenths of them singletons. Specimen: peripheral blood, collected on day 0 of AZD1222 vaccination. The sequence derives from an adult in good health.

CDR3 nucleotide sequence: TGTGCCAGCAGTTACTCGGCGAATCCAAACACTGAAGCTTTCTTT. Protein: CASSYSANPNTEAFF. V is TRBV6-2 or TRBV6-3 and J is TRBJ1-1, with D unresolved. The CDR3 length is 15 residues. Germline V lookup: CDR1 MNHEY, CDR2 SVGEGT. V lost 0 bases and J 2 bases, leaving 10 bases between the germline ends.